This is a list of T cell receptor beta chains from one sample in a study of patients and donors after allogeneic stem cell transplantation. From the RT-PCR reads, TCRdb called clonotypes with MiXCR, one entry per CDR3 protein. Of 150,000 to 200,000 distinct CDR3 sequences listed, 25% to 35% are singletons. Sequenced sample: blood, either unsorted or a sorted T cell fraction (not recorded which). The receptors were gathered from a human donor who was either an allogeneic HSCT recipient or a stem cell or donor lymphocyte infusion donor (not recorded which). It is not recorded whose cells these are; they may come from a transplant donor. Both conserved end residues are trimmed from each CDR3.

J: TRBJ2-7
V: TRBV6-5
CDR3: ASSYGIEQY

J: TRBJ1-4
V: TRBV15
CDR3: ATSRVPGGEKLF

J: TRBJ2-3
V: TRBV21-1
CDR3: ASKQNTAGGPTDTQY

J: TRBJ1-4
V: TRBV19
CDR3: ASSWSREKLF

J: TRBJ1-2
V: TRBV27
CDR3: ASSLTGFNYGYT

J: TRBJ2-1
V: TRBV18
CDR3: ASSPTGEQF

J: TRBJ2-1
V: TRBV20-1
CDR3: SANRLAGRLYNEQF

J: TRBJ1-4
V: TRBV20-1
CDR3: SARASTGETNEKLF

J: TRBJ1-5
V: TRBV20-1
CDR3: SARGDSLGQPQH

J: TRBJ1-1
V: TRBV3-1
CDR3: ASTSSTGEGASTEAF

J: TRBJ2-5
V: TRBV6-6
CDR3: ASSYGVETQY

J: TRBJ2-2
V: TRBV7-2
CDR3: ASSLVGPLGPGELF

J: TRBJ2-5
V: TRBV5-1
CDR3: ASSLVQGLQETQY